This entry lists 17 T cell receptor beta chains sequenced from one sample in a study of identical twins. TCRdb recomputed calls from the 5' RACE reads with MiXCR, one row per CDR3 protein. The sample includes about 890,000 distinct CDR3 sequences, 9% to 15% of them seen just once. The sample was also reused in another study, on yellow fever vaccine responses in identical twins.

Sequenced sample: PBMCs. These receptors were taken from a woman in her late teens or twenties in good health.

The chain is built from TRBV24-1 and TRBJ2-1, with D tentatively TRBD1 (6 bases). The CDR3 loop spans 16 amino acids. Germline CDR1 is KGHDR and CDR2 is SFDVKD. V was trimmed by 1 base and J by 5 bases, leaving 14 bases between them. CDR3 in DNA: TGTGCCACCAGTGATTTCCGCCAGGGGACGGACAATGAGCAGTTCTTC. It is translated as CATSDFRQGTDNEQFF.

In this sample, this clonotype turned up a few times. Here the CDR3 DNA reads TGTGCCACGAGACAGGGTTCTTCCACTGAAGCTTTCTTT. Its protein product is CATRQGSSTEAFF. The chain is built from TRBV6-1 and TRBJ1-1; 7 bases agree with TRBD1. The length of the CDR3 is 13 residues. The trim removed 10 bases at V and 4 bases at J, leaving 9 bases unmatched. CDR1 MNHNS and CDR2 SASEGT come from the germline V gene.

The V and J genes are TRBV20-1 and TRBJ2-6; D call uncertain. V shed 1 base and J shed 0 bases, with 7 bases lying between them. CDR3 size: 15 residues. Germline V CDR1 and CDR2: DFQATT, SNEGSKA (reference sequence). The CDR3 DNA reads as TGCAGTGCTAGAGCCAGCAGCTCTGGGGCCAACGTCCTGACTTTC. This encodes CSARASSSGANVLTF.

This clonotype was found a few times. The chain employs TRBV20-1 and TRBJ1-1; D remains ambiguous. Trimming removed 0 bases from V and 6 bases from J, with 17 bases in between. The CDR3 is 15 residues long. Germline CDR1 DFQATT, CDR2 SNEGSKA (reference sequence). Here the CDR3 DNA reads TGCAGTGCTAGAGATGCCGGCCGCGGACGCGCTGAAGCTTTCTTT. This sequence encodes CSARDAGRGRAEAFF.

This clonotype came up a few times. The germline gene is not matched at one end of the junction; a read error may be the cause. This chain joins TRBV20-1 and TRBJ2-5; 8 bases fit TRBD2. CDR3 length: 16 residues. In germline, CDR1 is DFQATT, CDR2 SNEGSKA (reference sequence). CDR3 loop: CCARDLTIAGQETQYF. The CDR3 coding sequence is TGCTGTGCTAGAGACCTCACAATAGCGGGACAAGAGACCCAGTACTTC.

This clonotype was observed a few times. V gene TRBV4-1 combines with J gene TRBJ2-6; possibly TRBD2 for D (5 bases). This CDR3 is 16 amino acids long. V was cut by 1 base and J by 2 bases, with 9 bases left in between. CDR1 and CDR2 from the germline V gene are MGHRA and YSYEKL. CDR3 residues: CASSQGPRAGANVLTF. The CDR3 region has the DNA TGCGCCAGCAGCCAAGGGCCGAGGGCTGGGGCCAACGTCCTGACTTTC.

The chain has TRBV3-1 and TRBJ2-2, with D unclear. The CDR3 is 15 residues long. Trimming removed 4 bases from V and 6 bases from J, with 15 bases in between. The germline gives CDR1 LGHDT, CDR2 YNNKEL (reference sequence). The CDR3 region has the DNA TGTGCCAGCAGCCGACCGGGCCCCTCCGCCGGGGAGCTGTTTTTT. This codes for CASSRPGPSAGELFF. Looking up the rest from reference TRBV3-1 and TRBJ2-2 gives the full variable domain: DTAVSQTPKYLVTQMGNDKSIKCEQNLGHDTMYWYKQDSKKFLKIMFSYNNKELIINETVPNRFSPKSPDKAHLNLHINSLELGDSAVYFCASSRPGPSAGELFFGEGSRLTVL.

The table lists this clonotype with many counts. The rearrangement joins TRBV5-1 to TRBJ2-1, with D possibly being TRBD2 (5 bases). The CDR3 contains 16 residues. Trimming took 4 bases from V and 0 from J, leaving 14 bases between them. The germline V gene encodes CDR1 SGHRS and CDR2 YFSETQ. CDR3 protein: CASSGIAGSSYNEQFF. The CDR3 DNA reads TGCGCCAGCAGCGGCATAGCTGGGAGCTCCTACAATGAGCAGTTCTTC. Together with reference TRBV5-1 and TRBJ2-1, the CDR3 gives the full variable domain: KAGVTQTPRYLIKTRGQQVTLSCSPISGHRSVSWYQQTPGQGLQFLFEYFSETQRNKGNFPGRFSGRQFSNSRSEMNVSTLELGDSALYLCASSGIAGSSYNEQFFGPGTRLTVL.

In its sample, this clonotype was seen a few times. CDR3 DNA sequence: TGTGCCAGCAGCTTTCCAGGGTTACTCGAGCAGTACTTC. This encodes CASSFPGLLEQYF. The chain recombines TRBV7-8 with TRBJ2-7; D may be TRBD1 (5 bases). This CDR3 region has 13 residues. Germline values: CDR1 SGHVS, CDR2 FQNEAQ. V lost 3 bases to trimming and J lost 6 bases, with 12 bases between them.

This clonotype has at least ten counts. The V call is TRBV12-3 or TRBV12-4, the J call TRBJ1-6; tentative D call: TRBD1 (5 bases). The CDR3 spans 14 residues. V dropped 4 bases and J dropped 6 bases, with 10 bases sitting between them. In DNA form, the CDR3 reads TGTGCCAGCAGTTCGAGACAGTTTAATTCACCCCTCCACTTT. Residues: CASSSRQFNSPLHF.

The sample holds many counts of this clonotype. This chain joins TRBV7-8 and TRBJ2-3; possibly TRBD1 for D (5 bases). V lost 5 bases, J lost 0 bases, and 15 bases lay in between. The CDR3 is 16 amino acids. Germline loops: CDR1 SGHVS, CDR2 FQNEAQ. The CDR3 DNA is TGTGCCAGCAGCCATAACTGGGGCACTAGCACAGATACGCAGTATTTT. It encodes CASSHNWGTSTDTQYF.

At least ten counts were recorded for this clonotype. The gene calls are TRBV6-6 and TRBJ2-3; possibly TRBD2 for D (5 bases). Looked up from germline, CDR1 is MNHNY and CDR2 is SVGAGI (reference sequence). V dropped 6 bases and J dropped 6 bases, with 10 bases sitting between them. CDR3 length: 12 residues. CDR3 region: CASSRVADTQYF. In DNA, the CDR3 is TGTGCCAGCAGCCGAGTAGCGGATACGCAGTATTTT.

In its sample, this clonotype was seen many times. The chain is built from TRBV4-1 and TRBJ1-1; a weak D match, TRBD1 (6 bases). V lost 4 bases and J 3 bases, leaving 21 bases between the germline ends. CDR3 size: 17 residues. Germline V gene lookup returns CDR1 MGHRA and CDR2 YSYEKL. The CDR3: CASSRATLGAEDTEAFF. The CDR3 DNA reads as TGCGCCAGCAGCCGAGCCACGTTGGGGGCGGAGGACACTGAAGCTTTCTTT.

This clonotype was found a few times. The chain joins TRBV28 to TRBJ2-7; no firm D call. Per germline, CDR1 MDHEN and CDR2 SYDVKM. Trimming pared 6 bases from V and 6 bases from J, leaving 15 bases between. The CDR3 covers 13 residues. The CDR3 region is CASSVGPISEQYF. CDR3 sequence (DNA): TGTGCCAGCAGCGTGGGTCCTATTTCCGAGCAGTACTTC.

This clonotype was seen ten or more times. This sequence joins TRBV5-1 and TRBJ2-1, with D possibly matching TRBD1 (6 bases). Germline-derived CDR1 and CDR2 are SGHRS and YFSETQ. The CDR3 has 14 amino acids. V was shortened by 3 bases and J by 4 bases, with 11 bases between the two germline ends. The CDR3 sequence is CASSSGTSYNEQFF. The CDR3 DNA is TGCGCCAGCAGCTCTGGGACAAGTTACAATGAGCAGTTCTTC.

The chain's CDR3 is CATSRDDVWGGDEKLFF. The CDR3 DNA follows: TGTGCCACCAGCAGAGATGATGTGTGGGGTGGAGATGAAAAACTGTTTTTT. The chain carries TRBV15 and TRBJ1-4, with D unresolved. Trimming left V 0 bases short and J 6 bases short, with 17 bases between. The length of the CDR3 is 17 residues. The germline V gene has CDR1 LNHNV and CDR2 YYDKDF (reference sequence).

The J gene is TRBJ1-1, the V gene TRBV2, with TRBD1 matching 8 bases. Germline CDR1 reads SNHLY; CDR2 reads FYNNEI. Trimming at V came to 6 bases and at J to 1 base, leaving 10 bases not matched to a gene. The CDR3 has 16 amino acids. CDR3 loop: CASRLDRAAGNTEAFF. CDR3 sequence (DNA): TGTGCCAGCAGACTGGACAGGGCGGCAGGGAACACTGAAGCTTTCTTT.